The present TCR beta chain was sequenced within a study of blood T cell repertoires in COVID-19 (dated by TCRdb to 2019 to 2021). Regarding the study in general: Samples covering the acute and convalescent phases of COVID-19 were provided by collaborators in the United States, Italy and Spain. The material from the prospective study consisted of cDNA or gDNA derived from T cells, B-cell-depleted T cells, or PBMCs. Deeply sampled blood TCRbeta repertoires from subjects exposed to, actively infected with, or recovered from COVID-19 were included in the dataset. The repertoires were made available in a free public database intended to serve as a resource for research on the immune response to SARS-CoV-2. The samples were drawn from two sources: the first 160 participants of the ongoing ImmuneRACE study, and over 950 subjects contributed by 6 global collaborators. Sample metadata almost always included a de-identified subject ID, COVID-19 status, age in years and sex. Where HLA class I and class II types were available, the types were taken from metadata supplied by the sample provider, not from assay-based typing. The paper as a whole reports these results and caveats: The amount of clinical and demographic metadata varied by source and participant and was provided uncurated.

With regard to this clone: Its antigen remains undetermined. The input lacks base qualities; no much larger clone sits a single base away.

At one collaborating source in Seattle, patients were enrolled during active infection and were followed longitudinally through the course of disease. Whole blood was collected in K2EDTA tubes by collaborating institutions according to the institutions' own protocols. Collaborator samples were shipped for TCRbeta analysis as frozen whole blood, isolated PBMCs, or DNA extracted from either sample type. TCRbeta CDR3 regions were amplified from genomic DNA by means of the immunoSEQ Assay, a bias-controlled multiplex PCR. The original pipeline was this. The number of nucleated cells in each sample was estimated by amplification of reference gene primers within the assay. To quantify the absolute abundance of each unique TCRbeta CDR3 rearrangement, sequence reads were collapsed and filtered. For each sample, productive Simpson clonality was calculated by taking the square root of Simpson's diversity index across productive rearrangements. TCRdb retrieved this table from immuneACCESS and kept in-frame rearrangements only. Not all clones are present; in checked studies, unresolved V genes account for under half, and no reason is known for the remainder. V, J and clone size were drawn from that table, and D and trimming were deduced from the DNA. The sample has 60,000 to 80,000 clones on record, 80% to 90% of them singletons. The ten largest clones add up to 18% of the sample.

The clonotype was recovered from a woman aged 55-69 years with COVID-19, enrolled during active disease. The sequencing input was peripheral blood.

Here is the DNA: TGTGCCTGGAGTAAGGGACAGGGGGCGATCTCTGGAAACACCATATATTTT. Its protein product is CAWSKGQGAISGNTIYF. The chain couples TRBV30 to TRBJ1-3, with 12 central nucleotides matching TRBD1. Trimming accounts for 2 bases at V and 0 bases at J, while the number of junction bases matched to no gene is 5. In the germline V gene (reference sequence), CDR1 corresponds to GTSNPN and CDR2 to SVGIG. From cysteine to phenylalanine, the CDR3 is 17 amino acids long. Only the CDR3 DNA is retained, 51 bases long and in frame from the first base.